This is a list of T cell receptor beta chains from one sample in a study of early T cells in non-severe SARS-CoV-2 infection. Each CDR3 protein is one row after TCRdb ran MiXCR on the 5' RACE reads. The sample lists around 94,000 distinct CDR3 sequences, under 15% occurring once. The sequenced sample consisted of whole blood. All receptors derive from an adult who was a healthcare worker with PCR-confirmed SARS-CoV-2 infection or an uninfected control (not recorded which). The CDR3 runs from the conserved cysteine through the conserved F or W. A D gene is named only where the DNA matches it firmly. For some rows the clone size is stated as once, few or many, or as a class when expanded; others skip it.

clone_size: many
d_call: TRBD2
j_call: TRBJ2-5
v_call: TRBV6-5
cdr3_nt: TGTGCCAGCAGTTACGGGACTAGCGGAGCCCTAGGGACCCAGTACTTC
cdr3_aa: CASSYGTSGALGTQYF

clone_size: -
d_call: TRBD1
j_call: TRBJ1-2
v_call: TRBV6-1
cdr3_nt: TGTGCCAGCAGTCCTCGACAGGGAGCCTATGGCTACACCTTC
cdr3_aa: CASSPRQGAYGYTF

clone_size: -
d_call: -
j_call: TRBJ2-5
v_call: TRBV11-2
cdr3_nt: TGTGCCAGCAGCCCGAGTCTAGCAAGAGAGACCCGGTACTTC
cdr3_aa: CASSPSLARETRYF

clone_size: -
d_call: TRBD1
j_call: TRBJ1-2
v_call: TRBV24-1
cdr3_nt: TGTGCCACCAGTGGGACCCTGGGACAGGGCTATGGCTACACCTTC
cdr3_aa: CATSGTLGQGYGYTF

clone_size: once
d_call: TRBD2
j_call: TRBJ2-3
v_call: TRBV7-9
cdr3_nt: TGTGCCAGCAGCTTAGTATCCGGACTAGCGGGAGCTGTTGGTACAGATACGCGGTATTTT
cdr3_aa: CASSLVSGLAGAVGTDTRYF

clone_size: many
d_call: -
j_call: TRBJ2-3
v_call: TRBV20-1
cdr3_nt: TGCAGTGCTACCGGGACCCACACAGATACGCAGTATTTT
cdr3_aa: CSATGTHTDTQYF

clone_size: many
d_call: -
j_call: TRBJ1-6
v_call: TRBV6-5
cdr3_nt: TGTGCCAGCAGTTACCAACAGGGACCGCGCCTGAATTCACCCCTCCACTTT
cdr3_aa: CASSYQQGPRLNSPLHF

clone_size: -
d_call: TRBD1
j_call: TRBJ2-7
v_call: TRBV9
cdr3_nt: TGTGCCAGCAGCGAGACAGGGACGGTCTACGAGCAGTACTTC
cdr3_aa: CASSETGTVYEQYF

clone_size: many
d_call: -
j_call: TRBJ2-7
v_call: TRBV24-1
cdr3_nt: TGTGCCACCAGTGACCCAGGTTCCTCCTACGAGCAGTACTTC
cdr3_aa: CATSDPGSSYEQYF

clone_size: few
d_call: TRBD2
j_call: TRBJ2-1
v_call: TRBV3-1
cdr3_nt: TGTGCCAGCAGCCAAGATTCCCCTAGCGGGCGGAATGAGCAGTTCTTC
cdr3_aa: CASSQDSPSGRNEQFF

clone_size: many
d_call: -
j_call: TRBJ2-7
v_call: TRBV4-3
cdr3_nt: TGCGCCAGCAGCCAAGATGGGTACGAGCAGTACTTC
cdr3_aa: CASSQDGYEQYF

clone_size: many
d_call: -
j_call: TRBJ2-3
v_call: TRBV12-5
cdr3_nt: TGTGCTAGTGGTCTCACCCCGGATACGCAGTATTTT
cdr3_aa: CASGLTPDTQYF

clone_size: -
d_call: -
j_call: TRBJ2-3
v_call: TRBV20-1
cdr3_nt: TGCAGTGCTCTCTCCACCGGGGGAACAGATACGCAGTATTTT
cdr3_aa: CSALSTGGTDTQYF

clone_size: -
d_call: -
j_call: TRBJ2-5
v_call: TRBV12-5
cdr3_nt: TGTGCTAGTGGGTTGGGCCACGGACAAGAGACCCAGTACTTC
cdr3_aa: CASGLGHGQETQYF

clone_size: few
d_call: TRBD2
j_call: TRBJ2-7
v_call: TRBV5-1
cdr3_nt: TGCGCCAGCAGCTTTGAAGCGGGAGGCCCTGGCGAGCAGTACTTC
cdr3_aa: CASSFEAGGPGEQYF

clone_size: many
d_call: TRBD1
j_call: TRBJ2-5
v_call: TRBV28
cdr3_nt: TGTGCCAGCAGTTTCCGGGACAGGGAAGAGACCCAGTACTTC
cdr3_aa: CASSFRDREETQYF

clone_size: -
d_call: TRBD1
j_call: TRBJ2-1
v_call: TRBV12-3/TRBV12-4
cdr3_nt: TGTGCCAGCAGTACAGGGGCAATCGATGAGCAGTTCTTC
cdr3_aa: CASSTGAIDEQFF

clone_size: -
d_call: -
j_call: TRBJ2-7
v_call: TRBV29-1
cdr3_nt: TGCAGCGTTGGTGACTCCATCTACGAGCAGTACTTC
cdr3_aa: CSVGDSIYEQYF

clone_size: few
d_call: -
j_call: TRBJ1-1
v_call: TRBV29-1
cdr3_nt: TGCAGCGTTGAAGGATACCTACTGGGGGACACTGAAGCTTTCTTT
cdr3_aa: CSVEGYLLGDTEAFF

clone_size: many
d_call: -
j_call: TRBJ1-5
v_call: TRBV28
cdr3_nt: TGTGCCAGCAGTCCCCGTGCTCGTGCCCAGCATTTT
cdr3_aa: CASSPRARAQHF

clone_size: -
d_call: -
j_call: TRBJ2-7
v_call: TRBV2
cdr3_nt: TGTGCCAGCTGTTTCTGGGGGGACCACGGCTACGAGCAGTACTTC
cdr3_aa: CASCFWGDHGYEQYF

clone_size: many
d_call: -
j_call: TRBJ2-3
v_call: TRBV20-1
cdr3_nt: TGCAGTGCGGGACCGGGGGCAGATACGCAGTATTTT
cdr3_aa: CSAGPGADTQYF

clone_size: few
d_call: -
j_call: TRBJ1-1
v_call: TRBV28
cdr3_nt: TGTGCCAGCAGGGGACATGAGAACACTGAAGCTTTCTTT
cdr3_aa: CASRGHENTEAFF

clone_size: -
d_call: -
j_call: TRBJ2-2
v_call: TRBV7-9
cdr3_nt: TGTGCCAGCAGCTTATCCCGAGGCGGGGAGCTGTTTTTT
cdr3_aa: CASSLSRGGELFF

clone_size: few
d_call: -
j_call: TRBJ2-6
v_call: TRBV4-3
cdr3_nt: TGCGCCAGCAGCCAAGAGTCTTCGGGCCTTCGAAGCTCTGGGGCCAACGTCCTGACTTTC
cdr3_aa: CASSQESSGLRSSGANVLTF

clone_size: few
d_call: -
j_call: TRBJ2-5
v_call: TRBV12-3/TRBV12-4
cdr3_nt: TGTGCCAGCAGTTTATCAGTAGAAGAGACCCAGTACTTC
cdr3_aa: CASSLSVEETQYF

clone_size: -
d_call: -
j_call: TRBJ1-1
v_call: TRBV20-1
cdr3_nt: TGCAGTGCTAGATGGGGTTTGCTAGGGAACACTGAAGCTTTCTTT
cdr3_aa: CSARWGLLGNTEAFF

clone_size: many
d_call: TRBD1
j_call: TRBJ1-5
v_call: TRBV28
cdr3_nt: TGTGCCAGCAGTCCAGGGGGCGGAAATCAGCCCCAGCATTTT
cdr3_aa: CASSPGGGNQPQHF

clone_size: many
d_call: TRBD2
j_call: TRBJ2-1
v_call: TRBV9
cdr3_nt: TGTGCCAGCAGCGTAGGACTAGCGGGGGACAATGAGCAGTTCTTC
cdr3_aa: CASSVGLAGDNEQFF